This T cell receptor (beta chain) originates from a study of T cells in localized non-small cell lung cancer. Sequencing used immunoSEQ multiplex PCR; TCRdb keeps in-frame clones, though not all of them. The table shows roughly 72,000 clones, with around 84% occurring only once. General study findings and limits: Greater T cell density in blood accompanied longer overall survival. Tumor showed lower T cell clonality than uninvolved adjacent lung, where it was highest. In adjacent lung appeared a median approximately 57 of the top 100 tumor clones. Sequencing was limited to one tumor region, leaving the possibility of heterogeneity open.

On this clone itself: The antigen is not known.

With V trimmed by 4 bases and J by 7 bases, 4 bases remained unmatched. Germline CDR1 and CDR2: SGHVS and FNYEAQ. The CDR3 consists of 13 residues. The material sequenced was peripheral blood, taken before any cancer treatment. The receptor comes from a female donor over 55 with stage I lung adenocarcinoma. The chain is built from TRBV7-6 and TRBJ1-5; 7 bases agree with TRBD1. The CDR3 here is CASSSTGVQPQHF. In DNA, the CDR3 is TGTGCCAGCAGCTCAACAGGGGTCCAGCCCCAGCATTTT.